Listed below are T cell receptor beta chains from one sample, sequenced in a study of Ad26.COV2.S vaccination and SARS-CoV-2 variants. Some clones are missing from TCRdb's copy, which holds only in-frame ones; the method was immunoSEQ multiplex PCR. The sample lists approximately 350,000 clones, about nine tenths occurring once. This material consisted of peripheral blood, taken in a trial of Ad26.COV2.S vaccine versus placebo. These receptors all come from a person between 18 and 59 years old who received the Ad26.COV2.S COVID-19 vaccine or a placebo. Both conserved end residues are part of each CDR3. Fields, in order: CDR3 protein, CDR3 DNA, V gene, J gene, D gene, clone size, CDR3 length. A D gene is named only where the DNA matches it firmly. Size tells how often a clone was seen (once, few, many) or the class of an expanded clone, and some rows leave it out.

CDR3: CASSPSTAPGTDTQYF
DNA: TGCGCCAGCAGCCCCTCGACAGCACCCGGCACAGATACGCAGTATTTT
V: TRBV5-1
J: TRBJ2-3
D: .
size: .
length: 16

CDR3: CATSRDRDTYYGYTF
DNA: TGTGCCACCAGCAGAGACCGGGACACATACTATGGCTACACCTTC
V: TRBV15
J: TRBJ1-2
D: .
size: .
length: 15

CDR3: CASSYSSGGYGYTF
DNA: TGTGCCAGCAGTTACTCATCCGGAGGCTATGGCTACACCTTC
V: TRBV6-5
J: TRBJ1-2
D: .
size: .
length: 14

CDR3: CASVEGRNQPQHF
DNA: TGCGCCAGCGTCGAAGGGCGCAATCAGCCCCAGCATTTT
V: TRBV10-2
J: TRBJ1-5
D: .
size: .
length: 13

CDR3: CASSQLQGAVDLDTEAFF
DNA: TGCGCCAGCAGCCAATTACAGGGGGCTGTCGACTTGGACACTGAAGCTTTCTTT
V: TRBV4-1
J: TRBJ1-1
D: TRBD1
size: .
length: 18

CDR3: CASSQGDREIDSPLHF
DNA: TGCGCCAGCAGCCAAGGTGACAGGGAAATCGATTCACCCCTCCACTTT
V: TRBV4-3
J: TRBJ1-6
D: TRBD1
size: .
length: 16

CDR3: CASSPRREEKLFF
DNA: TGTGCCAGCAGCCCCCGCCGGGAGGAAAAACTGTTTTTT
V: TRBV6-5
J: TRBJ1-4
D: .
size: .
length: 13

CDR3: CASSTGVYEQFF
DNA: TGTGCCAGCAGCACAGGGGTTTATGAGCAGTTCTTC
V: TRBV12-3/TRBV12-4
J: TRBJ2-1
D: TRBD1
size: few
length: 12

CDR3: CASSVGPWYQETQYF
DNA: TGTGCCAGCAGCGTAGGCCCTTGGTACCAAGAGACCCAGTACTTC
V: TRBV9
J: TRBJ2-5
D: .
size: many
length: 15

CDR3: CAIRRTSGSTDTQYF
DNA: TGTGCCATCAGACGGACTAGCGGTAGCACAGATACGCAGTATTTT
V: TRBV10-3
J: TRBJ2-3
D: TRBD2
size: .
length: 15

CDR3: CASSPQGSGANVLTF
DNA: TGTGCCAGTAGTCCCCAGGGGTCTGGGGCCAACGTCCTGACTTTC
V: TRBV19
J: TRBJ2-6
D: .
size: .
length: 15

CDR3: CASSVEVKPQHF
DNA: TGTGCCAGCAGTGTCGAGGTAAAGCCCCAGCATTTT
V: TRBV2
J: TRBJ1-5
D: .
size: .
length: 12

CDR3: CASSQDRFGGWGEKLFF
DNA: TGCGCCAGCAGCCAAGATCGGTTCGGGGGCTGGGGTGAAAAACTGTTTTTT
V: TRBV4-3
J: TRBJ1-4
D: .
size: .
length: 17

CDR3: CASSPHTVDNSPLHF
DNA: TGTGCCAGCAGTCCACACACGGTGGATAATTCACCCCTCCACTTT
V: TRBV6-2/TRBV6-3
J: TRBJ1-6
D: .
size: .
length: 15

CDR3: CASVRGGGGNNEQFF
DNA: TGTGCCAGCGTTCGAGGCGGGGGGGGAAACAATGAGCAGTTCTTC
V: TRBV7-2
J: TRBJ2-1
D: TRBD2
size: .
length: 15

CDR3: CASTRAGAEQFF
DNA: TGTGCCAGTACGCGAGCGGGGGCTGAGCAGTTCTTC
V: TRBV19
J: TRBJ2-1
D: TRBD2
size: once
length: 12

CDR3: CASSPWSKETQYF
DNA: TGTGCCAGCAGCCCCTGGTCAAAAGAGACCCAGTACTTC
V: TRBV5-4
J: TRBJ2-5
D: .
size: .
length: 13

CDR3: CSVRVGAYEQYF
DNA: TGCAGCGTCCGAGTGGGGGCCTACGAGCAGTACTTC
V: TRBV29-1
J: TRBJ2-7
D: .
size: .
length: 12

CDR3: CASGPISGTRYQETQYF
DNA: TGTGCTAGTGGTCCTATTTCCGGGACACGGTACCAAGAGACCCAGTACTTC
V: TRBV12-5
J: TRBJ2-5
D: .
size: .
length: 17

CDR3: CASKTQGDTQYF
DNA: TGTGCCAGCAAAACACAGGGAGATACGCAGTATTTT
V: TRBV6-5
J: TRBJ2-3
D: .
size: once
length: 12

CDR3: CAIMRDSSSYEQYF
DNA: TGTGCCATCATGAGGGACTCAAGCTCCTACGAGCAGTACTTC
V: TRBV10-3
J: TRBJ2-7
D: .
size: .
length: 14

CDR3: CASSLGYNEQFF
DNA: TGTGCCAGTAGTCTCGGTTACAATGAGCAGTTCTTC
V: TRBV19
J: TRBJ2-1
D: .
size: .
length: 12

CDR3: CSASSNTQYF
DNA: TGCAGTGCTAGTAGCAATACGCAGTATTTT
V: TRBV20-1
J: TRBJ2-3
D: .
size: once
length: 10

CDR3: CASSPGDGTGRETQYF
DNA: TGTGCCAGCAGCCCCGGTGACGGGACGGGTCGCGAGACCCAGTACTTC
V: TRBV7-8
J: TRBJ2-5
D: .
size: .
length: 16

CDR3: CASSTRKAGGVSTGELFF
DNA: TGTGCCAGCAGCACCCGGAAGGCGGGGGGCGTTAGCACCGGGGAGCTGTTTTTT
V: TRBV21-1
J: TRBJ2-2
D: .
size: .
length: 18

CDR3: CAGTSKPNTEAFF
DNA: TGTGCCGGAACCTCCAAGCCGAACACTGAAGCTTTCTTT
V: TRBV10-3
J: TRBJ1-1
D: .
size: .
length: 13

CDR3: CAWIGSGRKSGEQYF
DNA: TGTGCCTGGATTGGTAGCGGCCGGAAATCGGGCGAGCAGTACTTC
V: TRBV30
J: TRBJ2-7
D: .
size: once
length: 15

CDR3: CATSGARGPRAGELFF
DNA: TGTGCCACCAGCGGAGCGCGGGGTCCCAGGGCCGGGGAGCTGTTTTTT
V: TRBV15
J: TRBJ2-2
D: .
size: .
length: 16

CDR3: CASSKDSSYNEQFF
DNA: TGTGCCAGCAGCAAGGACAGCTCCTACAATGAGCAGTTCTTC
V: TRBV7-2
J: TRBJ2-1
D: .
size: .
length: 14

CDR3: CASSAAGRRNSPLHF
DNA: TGTGCCAGCAGCGCCGCCGGCCGGAGGAATTCACCCCTCCACTTT
V: TRBV5-4
J: TRBJ1-6
D: .
size: .
length: 15

CDR3: CASRKRQGSSNQPQHF
DNA: TGTGCCAGTAGAAAACGACAGGGTTCGAGCAATCAGCCCCAGCATTTT
V: TRBV19
J: TRBJ1-5
D: TRBD1
size: few
length: 16

CDR3: CASSDPGLWEKLFF
DNA: TGTGCCAGCAGTGACCCGGGGCTTTGGGAAAAACTGTTTTTT
V: TRBV2
J: TRBJ1-4
D: .
size: .
length: 14

CDR3: CASTRDRVEAFF
DNA: TGTGCCAGCACCCGGGACAGGGTCGAAGCTTTCTTT
V: TRBV12-3/TRBV12-4
J: TRBJ1-1
D: TRBD1
size: .
length: 12

CDR3: CASSPLVRGTTQYF
DNA: TGTGCCAGCAGCCCACTCGTGAGGGGCACGACCCAGTACTTC
V: TRBV11-1
J: TRBJ2-5
D: .
size: .
length: 14

CDR3: CASGLLRTGGDIRGYTF
DNA: TGTGCTAGTGGTTTGCTCCGGACGGGAGGGGACATACGCGGCTACACCTTC
V: TRBV12-5
J: TRBJ1-2
D: .
size: .
length: 17

CDR3: CATRPGTSVTGGYF
DNA: TGTGCCACCAGGCCAGGGACTAGCGTCACCGGGGGGTATTTT
V: TRBV15
J: TRBJ2-3
D: TRBD2
size: once
length: 14

CDR3: CASSVTKNTGELFF
DNA: TGTGCCAGCAGCGTAACAAAGAACACCGGGGAGCTGTTTTTT
V: TRBV9
J: TRBJ2-2
D: .
size: few
length: 14

CDR3: CASSLALAGTGELFF
DNA: TGTGCCAGCAGCTTAGCTCTAGCGGGGACCGGGGAGCTGTTTTTT
V: TRBV7-2
J: TRBJ2-2
D: TRBD2
size: .
length: 15

CDR3: CASSPDSWNTGELFF
DNA: TGTGCCAGTAGCCCGGACAGTTGGAACACCGGGGAGCTGTTTTTT
V: TRBV19
J: TRBJ2-2
D: .
size: .
length: 15

CDR3: CASSSHGRAEEKLFF
DNA: TGTGCCAGCAGCTCCCACGGGCGGGCGGAAGAAAAACTGTTTTTT
V: TRBV6-6
J: TRBJ1-4
D: .
size: .
length: 15

CDR3: CASSLYRGSSYNEQFF
DNA: TGTGCCAGCAGCTTATACAGGGGGAGCTCCTACAATGAGCAGTTCTTC
V: TRBV7-2
J: TRBJ2-1
D: TRBD1
size: .
length: 16

CDR3: CASSRQISGNTIYF
DNA: TGTGCCAGCAGCCGACAGATCTCTGGAAACACCATATATTTT
V: TRBV3-1/TRBV3-2
J: TRBJ1-3
D: .
size: .
length: 14

CDR3: CASSRDSEGSYEQYF
DNA: TGTGCCAGCAGTCGTGACAGTGAGGGATCCTACGAGCAGTACTTC
V: TRBV6-5
J: TRBJ2-7
D: .
size: .
length: 15

CDR3: CASSSSPTGNYGYTF
DNA: TGCGCCAGCAGCTCATCCCCGACAGGGAACTATGGCTACACCTTC
V: TRBV5-1
J: TRBJ1-2
D: TRBD1
size: .
length: 15

CDR3: CAWSGTYEQYF
DNA: TGTGCCTGGAGTGGGACCTACGAGCAGTACTTC
V: TRBV30
J: TRBJ2-7
D: .
size: .
length: 11

CDR3: CASSIVTSYGYTF
DNA: TGTGCCAGTAGTATAGTGACAAGCTATGGCTACACCTTC
V: TRBV19
J: TRBJ1-2
D: .
size: once
length: 13

CDR3: CASSLAGSSTGELFF
DNA: TGCGCCAGCAGCTTGGCTGGGTCCAGCACCGGGGAGCTGTTTTTT
V: TRBV5-1
J: TRBJ2-2
D: .
size: .
length: 15

CDR3: CASGLGTGTGIYNEQFF
DNA: TGTGCTAGTGGTTTGGGGACCGGGACAGGGATATACAATGAGCAGTTCTTC
V: TRBV12-5
J: TRBJ2-1
D: TRBD1
size: .
length: 17

CDR3: CASSFRGGELFF
DNA: TGTGCCAGCAGTTTCCGGGGCGGGGAGCTGTTTTTT
V: TRBV12-3/TRBV12-4
J: TRBJ2-2
D: .
size: .
length: 12

CDR3: CASSHGQGDFSGEQFF
DNA: TGTGCCAGCAGCCACGGACAGGGGGATTTTAGCGGTGAGCAGTTCTTC
V: TRBV4-2
J: TRBJ2-1
D: TRBD1
size: .
length: 16

CDR3: CASSVTGGHTGELFF
DNA: TGTGCCAGCAGCGTAACTGGGGGTCACACCGGGGAGCTGTTTTTT
V: TRBV9
J: TRBJ2-2
D: .
size: .
length: 15

CDR3: CATSESRLAEHTGELFF
DNA: TGTGCCACCAGCGAAAGTCGACTAGCGGAACACACCGGGGAGCTGTTTTTT
V: TRBV15
J: TRBJ2-2
D: TRBD2
size: .
length: 17

CDR3: CSVWLGQGREQYF
DNA: TGCAGCGTGTGGCTAGGACAGGGACGTGAGCAGTACTTC
V: TRBV29-1
J: TRBJ2-7
D: TRBD1
size: .
length: 13

CDR3: CASSPLQGVGEKLFF
DNA: TGTGCCAGCAGCCCCCTACAGGGTGTAGGAGAAAAACTGTTTTTT
V: TRBV7-6
J: TRBJ1-4
D: .
size: .
length: 15

CDR3: CASSPGPLDEQFF
DNA: TGTGCCAGCTCTCCGGGACCGCTCGATGAGCAGTTCTTC
V: TRBV7-9
J: TRBJ2-1
D: .
size: .
length: 13

CDR3: CASTRRGSGNTIYF
DNA: TGTGCCAGCACCCGAAGGGGTTCTGGAAACACCATATATTTT
V: TRBV2
J: TRBJ1-3
D: .
size: .
length: 14

CDR3: CASSEVGQGNQPQHF
DNA: TGTGCCAGCAGTGAAGTGGGACAGGGTAATCAGCCCCAGCATTTT
V: TRBV6-1
J: TRBJ1-5
D: TRBD1
size: .
length: 15

CDR3: CSSLLRDRRNEQFF
DNA: TGCAGCAGCCTACTCCGGGACAGACGAAATGAGCAGTTCTTC
V: TRBV29-1
J: TRBJ2-1
D: TRBD1
size: .
length: 14

CDR3: CASSSGGRWYEQYF
DNA: TGCGCCAGCAGTTCAGGGGGGAGGTGGTACGAGCAGTACTTC
V: TRBV5-1
J: TRBJ2-7
D: .
size: once
length: 14

CDR3: CASSETGNSYNEQFF
DNA: TGTGCCAGCAGTGAGACAGGGAATTCCTACAATGAGCAGTTCTTC
V: TRBV6-1
J: TRBJ2-1
D: TRBD1
size: .
length: 15